A single count supports the clone carrying this TCR beta chain. Its target is unknown. The identical CDR3 is also encoded by other nucleotide sequences in the sample. The data were taken from a study of cytomegalovirus exposure and HLA in healthy donors. Study summary: Earlier sequencing of about 179 million T cells yielded nearly 120 million unique TCR beta sequences. Whole-study findings and limits: For most TCR sequences rarity was the rule, although some public TCRs occurred in many donors.

This CDR3 comprises 15 residues. Germline V gene lookup returns CDR1 MNHEY and CDR2 SMNVEV (reference sequence). Trimming took 4 bases from V and 1 from J, leaving 12 bases between them. Vbeta (60) and Jbeta (13) primers were used in the PCR. TCRdb keeps only in-frame clones here, not all; method: immunoSEQ multiplex PCR. This sample has about 200,000 clones, with more than 75% found just once. The origin of this receptor is a man in his thirties or forties in good health and CMV-seronegative. The specimen sequenced was PBMCs. The chain couples TRBV27 to TRBJ2-3; weak D call: TRBD2 (6 bases). The CDR3 sequence: CASSWQGGRTDTQYF. CDR3 bases: TGTGCCAGCAGTTGGCAGGGAGGTCGCACAGATACGCAGTATTTT.